A selection of T cell receptor beta chains follows, all from one sample in a study of beta chain features in type 1 diabetes. The data were produced by immunoSEQ multiplex PCR, yet TCRdb's version contains in-frame clones alone and is incomplete. Seen here are 850,000 to 900,000 clones, 17% observed once, and the top ten hold around 0.02%. Sequences were obtained from naive CD4+ T cells from blood. The source of these receptors is a woman aged 18-30 years in good health. Each CDR3 is given with its conserved first and last residue. Fields, in order: J gene, V gene, clone size, D gene, CDR3 length, CDR3 DNA, CDR3 protein. D genes are given only for firm matches. Where a row states a size, it is once, few, many or the class of an expanded clone; other rows omit it.

j_call: TRBJ1-5
v_call: TRBV6-5
clone_size: .
d_call: .
cdr3_length: 13
cdr3_nt: TGTGCCAGCAGTTACTCGGGCGGGAGGTCCCAGCATTTT
cdr3_aa: CASSYSGGRSQHF

j_call: TRBJ2-7
v_call: TRBV5-1
clone_size: .
d_call: .
cdr3_length: 13
cdr3_nt: TGCGCCAGCAGCTTGGTGGGCTCCCAAGGGCAGTACTTC
cdr3_aa: CASSLVGSQGQYF

j_call: TRBJ1-5
v_call: TRBV6-1
clone_size: .
d_call: .
cdr3_length: 12
cdr3_nt: TGTGCCAGCCGGGATAGCAATCAGCCCCAGCATTTT
cdr3_aa: CASRDSNQPQHF

j_call: TRBJ2-1
v_call: TRBV7-9
clone_size: few
d_call: TRBD2
cdr3_length: 16
cdr3_nt: TGTGCCAGTACCCCCATAGCGGGAGGGCCCCACAATGAGCAGTTCTTC
cdr3_aa: CASTPIAGGPHNEQFF

j_call: TRBJ2-5
v_call: TRBV28
clone_size: .
d_call: TRBD1
cdr3_length: 14
cdr3_nt: TGTGCCAGCAGTGAAACAGGGGGCAGAGAGACCCAGTACTTC
cdr3_aa: CASSETGGRETQYF

j_call: TRBJ2-3
v_call: TRBV5-1
clone_size: .
d_call: .
cdr3_length: 17
cdr3_nt: TGCGCCAGCAGCTTGGGCGGATTGAGATCTAGCACAGATACGCAGTATTTT
cdr3_aa: CASSLGGLRSSTDTQYF

j_call: TRBJ2-7
v_call: TRBV27
clone_size: few
d_call: .
cdr3_length: 13
cdr3_nt: TGTGCCAGCAGTTTATTGGGGGTAGGCGAGCAGTACTTC
cdr3_aa: CASSLLGVGEQYF

j_call: TRBJ2-1
v_call: TRBV2
clone_size: few
d_call: .
cdr3_length: 15
cdr3_nt: TGTGCCAGCAGCCGAACTAGGCTTGGGATCAATGAGCAGTTCTTC
cdr3_aa: CASSRTRLGINEQFF

j_call: TRBJ2-7
v_call: TRBV5-4
clone_size: .
d_call: TRBD2
cdr3_length: 17
cdr3_nt: TGTGCCAGCAGCTTGCACGGGGCTAGCGGGAGTCAGATCGAGCAGTACTTC
cdr3_aa: CASSLHGASGSQIEQYF

j_call: TRBJ1-1
v_call: TRBV5-1
clone_size: .
d_call: .
cdr3_length: 15
cdr3_nt: TGCGCCAGCAGCTTTGGGCAACAGGGGAACACTGAAGCTTTCTTT
cdr3_aa: CASSFGQQGNTEAFF

j_call: TRBJ1-5
v_call: TRBV6-5
clone_size: .
d_call: TRBD1
cdr3_length: 15
cdr3_nt: TGTGCCAGCAGAAAAGGACAGGGCGCGACCCAGCCCCAGCATTTT
cdr3_aa: CASRKGQGATQPQHF

j_call: TRBJ2-3
v_call: TRBV7-2
clone_size: .
d_call: .
cdr3_length: 13
cdr3_nt: TGTGCCAGCAGGAGGGAGTGGACAGATACGCAGTATTTT
cdr3_aa: CASRREWTDTQYF

j_call: TRBJ2-7
v_call: TRBV7-2
clone_size: few
d_call: TRBD2
cdr3_length: 16
cdr3_nt: TGTGCCAGCAGCTTAGCTGCGGGAGGAGTTTCCTACGAGCAGTACTTC
cdr3_aa: CASSLAAGGVSYEQYF

j_call: TRBJ2-7
v_call: TRBV11-2
clone_size: .
d_call: .
cdr3_length: 13
cdr3_nt: TGTGCCAGCAGCTCGTTACAGAAATACGAGCAGTACTTC
cdr3_aa: CASSSLQKYEQYF

j_call: TRBJ1-4
v_call: TRBV28
clone_size: .
d_call: TRBD1
cdr3_length: 16
cdr3_nt: TGTGCCAGCAGTCCCGGTGCGACAGGGGCAAGGGAAAAACTGTTTTTT
cdr3_aa: CASSPGATGAREKLFF

j_call: TRBJ2-1
v_call: TRBV19
clone_size: .
d_call: .
cdr3_length: 12
cdr3_nt: TGTGCCAGTAGATATAAGAGTAATGAGCAGTTCTTC
cdr3_aa: CASRYKSNEQFF

j_call: TRBJ1-1
v_call: TRBV6-5
clone_size: .
d_call: .
cdr3_length: 14
cdr3_nt: TGTGCCAGCAGTTACGGGACATTCGGCACTGAAGCTTTCTTT
cdr3_aa: CASSYGTFGTEAFF

j_call: TRBJ2-7
v_call: TRBV9
clone_size: .
d_call: .
cdr3_length: 15
cdr3_nt: TGTGCCAGCAGCGCGGGACTCTCGGCAGGGGAAGAGCAGTACTTC
cdr3_aa: CASSAGLSAGEEQYF

j_call: TRBJ2-4
v_call: TRBV11-2
clone_size: .
d_call: TRBD2
cdr3_length: 13
cdr3_nt: TGTGCCAGCACTACCGGCGGGGGGAACATTCAGTACTTC
cdr3_aa: CASTTGGGNIQYF

j_call: TRBJ2-1
v_call: TRBV5-1
clone_size: few
d_call: .
cdr3_length: 13
cdr3_nt: TGCGCCAGCAGCTTGTATAGTTCCAATGAGCAGTTCTTC
cdr3_aa: CASSLYSSNEQFF

j_call: TRBJ1-2
v_call: TRBV18
clone_size: .
d_call: .
cdr3_length: 14
cdr3_nt: TGTGCCAGCTCACCATGGGGGCGCGACTATGGCTACACCTTC
cdr3_aa: CASSPWGRDYGYTF

j_call: TRBJ2-7
v_call: TRBV28
clone_size: many
d_call: TRBD2
cdr3_length: 12
cdr3_nt: TGTGCCGTAGCGGGCGACTCCTACGAGCAGTACTTC
cdr3_aa: CAVAGDSYEQYF

j_call: TRBJ2-1
v_call: TRBV7-2
clone_size: .
d_call: TRBD1
cdr3_length: 14
cdr3_nt: TGTGCCAGCAGGCCGGGACAGCCTGACAATGAGCAGTTCTTC
cdr3_aa: CASRPGQPDNEQFF

j_call: TRBJ2-2
v_call: TRBV18
clone_size: .
d_call: .
cdr3_length: 15
cdr3_nt: TGTGCCAGCTCACCACAGGCTGGGGTCACCGGGGAGCTGTTTTTT
cdr3_aa: CASSPQAGVTGELFF

j_call: TRBJ2-7
v_call: TRBV7-6
clone_size: .
d_call: TRBD1
cdr3_length: 16
cdr3_nt: TGTGCCAGCACCCCGAGACAGGGGGCTGGGGCGGTGGAGCAGTACTTC
cdr3_aa: CASTPRQGAGAVEQYF

j_call: TRBJ2-7
v_call: TRBV18
clone_size: .
d_call: .
cdr3_length: 15
cdr3_nt: TGTGCCAGCTCACCACCGGCGGGCCCCCGGTACGAGCAGTACTTC
cdr3_aa: CASSPPAGPRYEQYF

j_call: TRBJ2-7
v_call: TRBV4-1
clone_size: .
d_call: TRBD2
cdr3_length: 15
cdr3_nt: TGCGCCAGCAGCCAAGATGCGGGAGAGGTCTACGAGCAGTACTTC
cdr3_aa: CASSQDAGEVYEQYF

j_call: TRBJ1-2
v_call: TRBV29-1
clone_size: .
d_call: .
cdr3_length: 14
cdr3_nt: TGCAGCGTTGAATTCGCCACAACCCCGTATGGCTACACCTTC
cdr3_aa: CSVEFATTPYGYTF

j_call: TRBJ2-1
v_call: TRBV4-3
clone_size: .
d_call: .
cdr3_length: 20
cdr3_nt: TGCGCCAGCAGCCAAGACCGGACTACCCGAAGCCCCACAGTATCCAATGAGCAGTTCTTC
cdr3_aa: CASSQDRTTRSPTVSNEQFF

j_call: TRBJ2-2
v_call: TRBV29-1
clone_size: .
d_call: .
cdr3_length: 15
cdr3_nt: TGCAGCGCCAAGACCGGGACTCGAAGCACCGGGGAGCTGTTTTTT
cdr3_aa: CSAKTGTRSTGELFF

j_call: TRBJ1-2
v_call: TRBV21-1
clone_size: few
d_call: .
cdr3_length: 15
cdr3_nt: TGTGCCAGCAGCAAAGAAGGGGAACGGTACTATGGCTACACCTTC
cdr3_aa: CASSKEGERYYGYTF

j_call: TRBJ2-6
v_call: TRBV4-2
clone_size: .
d_call: .
cdr3_length: 14
cdr3_nt: TGTGCCAGCAAGACGACCACTGGGGCCAACGTCCTGACTTTC
cdr3_aa: CASKTTTGANVLTF

j_call: TRBJ2-5
v_call: TRBV5-5
clone_size: .
d_call: .
cdr3_length: 13
cdr3_nt: TGTGCCAGCAGCTTGCTACTGACGGAGACCCAGTACTTC
cdr3_aa: CASSLLLTETQYF

j_call: TRBJ2-3
v_call: TRBV18
clone_size: .
d_call: .
cdr3_length: 13
cdr3_nt: TGTGCCAGCTCATTGGTAGAAGGGGATACGCAGTATTTT
cdr3_aa: CASSLVEGDTQYF

j_call: TRBJ2-1
v_call: TRBV27
clone_size: few
d_call: TRBD2
cdr3_length: 18
cdr3_nt: TGTGCCAGCAGTCTCTACCCTGGACTAGCGGGAATGTACAATGAGCAGTTCTTC
cdr3_aa: CASSLYPGLAGMYNEQFF

j_call: TRBJ2-5
v_call: TRBV5-4
clone_size: .
d_call: .
cdr3_length: 14
cdr3_nt: TGTGCCAGCAGCCGCGGGACTGCCCAAGAGACCCAGTACTTC
cdr3_aa: CASSRGTAQETQYF

j_call: TRBJ2-6
v_call: TRBV10-3
clone_size: few
d_call: .
cdr3_length: 14
cdr3_nt: TGTGCCATCAGTGACACAGTCTGGGCCAACGTCCTGACTTTC
cdr3_aa: CAISDTVWANVLTF

j_call: TRBJ2-6
v_call: TRBV10-2
clone_size: .
d_call: .
cdr3_length: 15
cdr3_nt: TGCGCCAGCAGTGACCCTCCCTCTGGGGCCAACGTCCTGACTTTC
cdr3_aa: CASSDPPSGANVLTF

j_call: TRBJ2-1
v_call: TRBV28
clone_size: .
d_call: TRBD1
cdr3_length: 12
cdr3_nt: TGTGCCAGCAGACTTACAGGGGATGAGCAGTTCTTC
cdr3_aa: CASRLTGDEQFF

j_call: TRBJ2-5
v_call: TRBV7-2
clone_size: few
d_call: TRBD2
cdr3_length: 13
cdr3_nt: TGTGCCAGCAGCTCGACGACTAGCGGGACCCAGTACTTC
cdr3_aa: CASSSTTSGTQYF

j_call: TRBJ2-5
v_call: TRBV11-2
clone_size: .
d_call: TRBD2
cdr3_length: 14
cdr3_nt: TGTGCCAGCAGCTTGGGACTAGCTCGCGAGACCCAGTACTTC
cdr3_aa: CASSLGLARETQYF

j_call: TRBJ2-1
v_call: TRBV12-5
clone_size: many
d_call: .
cdr3_length: 11
cdr3_nt: TGTGCTAGTGGTTCCTACAATGAGCAGTTCTTC
cdr3_aa: CASGSYNEQFF

j_call: TRBJ2-3
v_call: TRBV6-5
clone_size: .
d_call: .
cdr3_length: 12
cdr3_nt: TGTGCCAGCAGGACCACATGGGATACGCAGTATTTT
cdr3_aa: CASRTTWDTQYF

j_call: TRBJ2-7
v_call: TRBV18
clone_size: few
d_call: .
cdr3_length: 15
cdr3_nt: TGTGCCAGCTCACCACCTAGCGGAAGCTCCTACGAGCAGTACTTC
cdr3_aa: CASSPPSGSSYEQYF